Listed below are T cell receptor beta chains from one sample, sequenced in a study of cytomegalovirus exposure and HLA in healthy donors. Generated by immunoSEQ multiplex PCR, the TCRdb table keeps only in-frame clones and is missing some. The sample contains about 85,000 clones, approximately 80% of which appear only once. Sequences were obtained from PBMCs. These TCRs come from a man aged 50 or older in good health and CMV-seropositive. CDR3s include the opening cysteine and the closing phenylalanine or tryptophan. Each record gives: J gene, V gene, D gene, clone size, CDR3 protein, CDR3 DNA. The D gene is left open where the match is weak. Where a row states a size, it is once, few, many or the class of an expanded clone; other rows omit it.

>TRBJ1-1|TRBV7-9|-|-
CSSSTLRAGGVTEAFF
TGTTCCAGCAGCACCTTAAGGGCAGGCGGGGTAACTGAAGCTTTCTTT
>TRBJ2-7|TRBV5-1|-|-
CASSLFAGNSYEQYF
TGCGCCAGCAGCTTGTTCGCCGGGAACTCCTACGAGCAGTACTTC
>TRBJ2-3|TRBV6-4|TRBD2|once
CASSDGSGRGTDTQYF
TGTGCCAGCAGTGACGGTAGCGGGAGAGGGACAGATACGCAGTATTTT
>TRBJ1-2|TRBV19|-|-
CASSKEDTNSLYYGYTF
TGTGCCAGTAGTAAAGAGGACACGAACTCCCTCTACTATGGCTACACCTTC
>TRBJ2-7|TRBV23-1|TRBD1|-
CASSRGGTGDSYEQYF
TGCGCCAGCAGTCGAGGGGGGACAGGGGACTCCTACGAGCAGTACTTC
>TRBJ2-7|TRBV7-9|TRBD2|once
CASSLGGLAWEQYF
TGTGCCAGCAGCTTGGGGGGACTAGCGTGGGAGCAGTACTTC
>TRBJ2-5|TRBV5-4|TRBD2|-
CASSSAGLAGVDQYF
TGTGCCAGCAGCAGTGCGGGACTAGCGGGAGTTGACCAGTACTTC
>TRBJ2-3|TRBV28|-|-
CASSLRGGVPARGQYF
TGTGCCAGCAGTTTAAGGGGCGGAGTACCTGCACGTGGGCAGTATTTT
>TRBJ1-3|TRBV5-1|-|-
CASSLAYGGPGNTIYF
TGCGCCAGCAGCTTGGCCTACGGGGGGCCTGGAAACACCATATATTTT
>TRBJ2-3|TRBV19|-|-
CASLTETDTQYF
TGTGCCAGCCTTACCGAGACAGATACGCAGTATTTT
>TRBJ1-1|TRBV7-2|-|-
CASSFGRNTEAFF
TGTGCCAGCAGCTTCGGGAGGAACACTGAAGCTTTCTTT
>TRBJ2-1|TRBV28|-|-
CASSPPGRGEQFF
TGTGCCAGCAGTCCACCCGGGAGAGGGGAGCAGTTCTTC
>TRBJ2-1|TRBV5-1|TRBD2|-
CASSLSGTPELGNEQFF
TGCGCCAGCAGCCTAAGCGGGACGCCGGAATTAGGCAATGAGCAGTTCTTC
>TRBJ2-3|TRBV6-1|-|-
CASSTADTDTQYF
TGTGCCAGCAGCACGGCGGATACAGATACGCAGTATTTT
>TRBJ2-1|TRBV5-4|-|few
CASSLGGPRLNEQFF
TGCGCCAGCAGCCTCGGGGGGCCTCGACTCAATGAGCAGTTCTTC
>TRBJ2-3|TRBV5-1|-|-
CASSLKVASTADTQYF
TGCGCCAGCAGCTTGAAGGTCGCTAGCACCGCAGATACGCAGTATTTT
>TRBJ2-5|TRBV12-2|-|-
CASRSHSGRGETQYF
TGTGCAAGTCGCTCCCATAGCGGGAGAGGGGAGACCCAGTACTTC
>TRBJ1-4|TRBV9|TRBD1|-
CASSATRSTGANEKLFF
TGTGCCAGCAGCGCAACCCGATCGACAGGGGCCAATGAAAAACTGTTTTTT
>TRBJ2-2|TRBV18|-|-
CASSQLTEPGELFF
TGTGCCAGCTCACAACTGACAGAACCCGGGGAGCTGTTTTTT
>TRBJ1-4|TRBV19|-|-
CASSAQGITNEKLFF
TGTGCCAGTAGTGCCCAGGGTATTACTAATGAAAAACTGTTTTTT
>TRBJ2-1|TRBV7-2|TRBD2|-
CASSLAGLDNNEQFF
TGTGCCAGCAGCTTAGCGGGACTAGACAACAATGAGCAGTTCTTC
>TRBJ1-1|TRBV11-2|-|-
CASSLAGLDRSWTFF
TGTGCCAGCAGCTTAGCTGGTCTTGACAGATCGTGGACTTTCTTT
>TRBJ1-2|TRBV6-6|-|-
CASTASGGYGYTF
TGTGCCAGCACCGCTTCGGGCGGGTATGGCTACACCTTC
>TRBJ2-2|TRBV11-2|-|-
CASTLEGGELFF
TGTGCCAGCACCCTGGAGGGGGGGGAGCTGTTTTTT
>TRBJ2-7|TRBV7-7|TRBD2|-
CASSSGGGSEQYF
TGTGCTAGCAGCTCGGGGGGAGGTTCCGAGCAGTACTTC
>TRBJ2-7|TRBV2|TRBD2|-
CASSGTDSTSGRYEQYF
TGTGCCAGCAGCGGGACAGACTCGACTAGCGGGAGATACGAGCAGTACTTC
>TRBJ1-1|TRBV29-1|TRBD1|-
CSVEGQGESTEAFF
TGCAGCGTGGAAGGACAGGGGGAGAGCACTGAAGCTTTCTTT
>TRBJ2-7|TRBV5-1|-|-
CASSLGPDTSYEQYF
TGCGCCAGCAGCTTGGGGCCGGACACCTCCTACGAGCAGTACTTC
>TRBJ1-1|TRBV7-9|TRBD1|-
CASSLSRGLSEAFF
TGTGCCAGCAGCCTAAGCAGGGGGCTTAGTGAAGCTTTCTTT
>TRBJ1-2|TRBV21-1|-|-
CASSEDRGPPGYTF
TGTGCCAGCAGCGAGGACAGGGGGCCCCCTGGCTACACCTTC
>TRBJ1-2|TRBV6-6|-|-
CASGQSIYGYTF
TGTGCCAGCGGACAGTCAATCTATGGCTACACCTTC
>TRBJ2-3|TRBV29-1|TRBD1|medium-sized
CSVLPYLGQGTDTQYF
TGCAGCGTTCTACCCTACCTAGGACAGGGTACAGATACGCAGTATTTT
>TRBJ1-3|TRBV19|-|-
CASRRTALSGNTIYF
TGTGCCAGTAGACGGACAGCACTCTCTGGAAACACCATATATTTT
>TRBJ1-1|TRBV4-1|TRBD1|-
CASSQSQQGAAFF
TGCGCCAGCAGCCAATCCCAACAGGGGGCAGCTTTCTTT
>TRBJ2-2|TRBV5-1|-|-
CASRVRLDTGELFF
TGCGCCAGCAGAGTGCGTCTTGACACCGGGGAGCTGTTTTTT
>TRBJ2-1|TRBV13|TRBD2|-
CASSELSGSGNEQFF
TGTGCCAGCAGCGAGCTTAGCGGGAGCGGCAATGAGCAGTTCTTC
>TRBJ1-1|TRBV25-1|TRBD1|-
CASSEEGAGTEAFF
TGTGCCAGCAGTGAAGAGGGGGCAGGAACTGAAGCTTTCTTT
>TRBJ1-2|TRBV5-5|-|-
CASTEESGYTF
TGTGCCAGTACAGAAGAGAGTGGCTACACCTTC
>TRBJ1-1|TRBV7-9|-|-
CASSPSGRGEAFF
TGTGCCAGCAGTCCTTCAGGGCGGGGTGAAGCTTTCTTT
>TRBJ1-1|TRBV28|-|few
CASRLRGNTEAFF
TGTGCCAGCAGGCTCAGGGGGAACACTGAAGCTTTCTTT
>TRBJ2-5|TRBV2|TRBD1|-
CASSGRDRGRETQYF
TGTGCCAGCAGTGGCCGGGACAGGGGGCGGGAGACCCAGTACTTC
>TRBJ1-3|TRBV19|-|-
CASTTTVKGPGNTIYF
TGTGCCAGTACCACGACAGTTAAGGGCCCTGGAAACACCATATATTTT
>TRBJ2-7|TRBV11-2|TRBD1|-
CASSPRGPGTGNYEQYF
TGTGCCAGCAGCCCAAGGGGTCCCGGGACAGGAAACTACGAGCAGTACTTC
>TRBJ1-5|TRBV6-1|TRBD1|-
CASSDPGTGVQPQHF
TGTGCCAGCAGTGACCCTGGGACAGGGGTGCAGCCCCAGCATTTT
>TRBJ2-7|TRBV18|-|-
CASSLRGMGTYEQYF
TGTGCCAGCTCGCTGAGAGGGATGGGTACCTACGAGCAGTACTTC
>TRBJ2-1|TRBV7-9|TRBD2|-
CAIKKTSGSNEQFF
TGTGCCATTAAGAAGACTAGCGGGTCCAATGAGCAGTTCTTC
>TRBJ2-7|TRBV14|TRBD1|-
CASSLGTVSYEQYF
TGTGCCAGCAGCCTTGGGACAGTCTCCTACGAGCAGTACTTC
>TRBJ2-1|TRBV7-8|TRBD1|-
CASSLRDRGNEQFF
TGTGCCAGCAGCTTAAGAGACAGGGGAAATGAGCAGTTCTTC
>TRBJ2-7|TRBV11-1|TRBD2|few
CASSPGTSGSEQYF
TGTGCCAGCAGCCCGGGGACTAGCGGGAGCGAGCAGTACTTC
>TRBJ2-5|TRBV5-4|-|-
CASSLTAQQGTQYF
TGTGCCAGCAGCTTGACCGCCCAGCAGGGGACCCAGTACTTC
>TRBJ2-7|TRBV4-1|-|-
CASSQDISGSYEQYF
TGCGCCAGCAGCCAAGATATTAGCGGCTCCTACGAGCAGTACTTC
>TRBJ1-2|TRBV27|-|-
CASSLAGPYGYTF
TGTGCCAGCAGTTTAGCAGGGCCCTATGGCTACACCTTC
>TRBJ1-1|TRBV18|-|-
CASSRGAVNTEAFF
TGTGCCAGCTCACGGGGAGCCGTAAACACTGAAGCTTTCTTT